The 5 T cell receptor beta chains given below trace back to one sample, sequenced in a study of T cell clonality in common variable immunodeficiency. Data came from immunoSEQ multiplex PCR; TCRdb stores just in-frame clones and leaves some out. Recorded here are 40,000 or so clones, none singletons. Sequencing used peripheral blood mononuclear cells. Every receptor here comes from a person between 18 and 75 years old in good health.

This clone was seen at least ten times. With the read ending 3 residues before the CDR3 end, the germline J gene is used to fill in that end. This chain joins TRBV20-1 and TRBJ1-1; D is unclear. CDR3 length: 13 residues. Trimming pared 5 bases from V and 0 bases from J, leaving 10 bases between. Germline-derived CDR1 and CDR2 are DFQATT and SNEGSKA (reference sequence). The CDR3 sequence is CSALNDLNTEAFF. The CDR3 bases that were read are TGCAGTGCTCTCAACGACTTGAACACTGAA.

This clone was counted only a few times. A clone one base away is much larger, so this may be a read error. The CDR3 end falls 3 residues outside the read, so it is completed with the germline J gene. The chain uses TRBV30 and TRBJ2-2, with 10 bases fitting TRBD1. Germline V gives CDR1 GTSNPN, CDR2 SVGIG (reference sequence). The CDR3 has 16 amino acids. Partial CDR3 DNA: TGTGCCTGGAGTCGGACAGGGGGAACTGGGGCCAACGTG. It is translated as CAWSRTGGTGANV. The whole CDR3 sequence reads CAWSRTGGTGANVLFF.

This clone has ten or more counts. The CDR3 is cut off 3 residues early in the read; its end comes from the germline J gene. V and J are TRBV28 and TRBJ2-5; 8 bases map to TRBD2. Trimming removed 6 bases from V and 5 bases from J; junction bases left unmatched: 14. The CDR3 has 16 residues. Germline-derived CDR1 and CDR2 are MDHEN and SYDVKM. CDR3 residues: CASRMTRREGYETQYF. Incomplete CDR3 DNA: TGTGCCAGCAGGATGACTAGACGGGAGGGCTATGAGACC.

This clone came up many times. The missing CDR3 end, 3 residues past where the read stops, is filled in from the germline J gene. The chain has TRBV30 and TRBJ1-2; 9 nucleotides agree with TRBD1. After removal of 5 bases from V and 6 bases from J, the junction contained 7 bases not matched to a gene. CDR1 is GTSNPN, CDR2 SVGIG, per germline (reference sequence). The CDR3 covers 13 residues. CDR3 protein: CAWRDRAKNGYTF. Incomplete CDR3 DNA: TGTGCCTGGCGGGACAGGGCAAAGAATGGC.

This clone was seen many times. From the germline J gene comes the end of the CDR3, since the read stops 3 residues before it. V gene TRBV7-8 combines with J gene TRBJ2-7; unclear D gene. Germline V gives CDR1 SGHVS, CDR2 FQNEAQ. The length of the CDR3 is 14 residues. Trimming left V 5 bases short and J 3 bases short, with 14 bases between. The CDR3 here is CASSPLGTNYEQYF. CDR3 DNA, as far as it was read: TGTGCCAGCAGCCCCCTAGGAACCAACTACGAG.